The 9 T cell receptor beta chains below come from one sample, sequenced in a study of T cell responses to AZD1222 COVID-19 vaccine. Assay used: immunoSEQ multiplex PCR; TCRdb lists only in-frame clones, some missing. The sample holds 15,000 to 20,000 clones, 84% seen once. The sequenced sample was peripheral blood, obtained 28 days after the second AZD1222 dose. The receptor source for this set is an adult who received the AZD1222 COVID-19 vaccine.

This clone was picked up a small number of times. The chain links TRBV7-2 to TRBJ1-1; 10 nucleotides match TRBD1. Looked up from germline, CDR1 is SGHTA and CDR2 is FQGNSA. V shed 5 bases, J shed 4 bases, and the junction held 4 bases outside the gene matches. This CDR3 spans 14 amino acids. The CDR3 loop reads CASSPRTGGTEAFF. CDR3 DNA: TGTGCCAGCAGCCCCCGGACAGGGGGCACTGAAGCTTTCTTT.

This clone appeared a few times. V usage is TRBV6-4 and J usage is TRBJ1-2, with 10 nucleotides matching TRBD1. CDR1 and CDR2 (germline): MRHNA, SNTAGT. V was clipped by 6 bases and J by 6 bases; unmatched bases: 13. The CDR3 is 16 residues long. The DNA of the CDR3 is TGTGCCAGCAGCTGGACAGGGGGGTTGAAGGTTGATGGCTACACCTTC. This sequence encodes CASSWTGGLKVDGYTF.

The chain combines TRBV14 with TRBJ2-2; TRBD2 aligns across 9 bases. This CDR3 comprises 18 residues. Germline CDR1 and CDR2: SGHDN and FVKESK. J lost 3 bases, V lost 1 base, and 9 bases had no gene match. CDR3 region: CASSQVPAGGPYTGELFF. DNA for the CDR3: TGTGCCAGCAGCCAAGTCCCGGCGGGAGGGCCGTACACCGGGGAGCTGTTTTTT.

This clone came up a few times. This sequence joins TRBV19 and TRBJ1-1; 9 bases match TRBD1. Trimming cost V 7 bases and J 0 bases; bases outside gene matches: 12. This CDR3 spans 17 amino acids. Germline V lookup: CDR1 LNHDA, CDR2 SQIVND (reference sequence). The CDR3 reads CASNPRGDRAMNTEAFF. Here the CDR3 DNA reads TGTGCCAGTAATCCTAGGGGGGACAGGGCGATGAACACTGAAGCTTTCTTT.

The chain is built from TRBV5-4 and TRBJ2-6; no clear D. The CDR3 totals 15 residues. The V gene's germline CDR1 is SGHNT and CDR2 YYREEE (reference sequence). V lost 3 bases and J 3 bases, leaving 10 bases between the germline ends. CDR3 DNA sequence: TGTGCCAGCAGCTCCAACATGCGTGGGGCCAACGTCCTGACTTTC. Its protein product is CASSSNMRGANVLTF.

The gene calls are TRBV20-1 and TRBJ2-7, with TRBD2 matching 9 bases. CDR3 length equals 15 residues. Germline loops: CDR1 DFQATT, CDR2 SNEGSKA (reference sequence). V gave up 3 bases and J gave up 6 bases; unmatched junction bases: 12. The CDR3 DNA reads as TGCAGTGCTAGTCATGCTAGCGGGATGGGCTCCGAGCAGTACTTC. This gives the protein CSASHASGMGSEQYF.

The genes are TRBV19 and TRBJ2-4; 8 nucleotides match TRBD1. This CDR3 is built from 16 residues. Germline assignment: CDR1 LNHDA and CDR2 SQIVND (reference sequence). Unmatched junction bases numbered 18, after V lost 9 bases and J lost 8 bases. The CDR3 region has the DNA TGTGCCAGCCCAAACAGGCGTCAGGGGGCAATGTACATTCAGTACTTC. This codes for CASPNRRQGAMYIQYF. Looking up the rest from reference TRBV19 and TRBJ2-4 gives the full variable domain: DGGITQSPKYLFRKEGQNVTLSCEQNLNHDAMYWYRQDPGQGLRLIYYSQIVNDFQKGDIAEGYSVSREKKESFPLTVTSAQKNPTAFYLCASPNRRQGAMYIQYFGAGTRLSVL.

This chain joins TRBV2 and TRBJ2-3; D may match TRBD1 or TRBD2 (5 bases each). The CDR3 covers 15 residues. Germline assignment: CDR1 SNHLY and CDR2 FYNNEI. The V end lost 5 bases, the J end lost 2 bases, and 14 bases lay between the germline ends. CDR3 loop: CASSPGRSYTDTQYF. CDR3 DNA: TGTGCCAGCAGTCCGGGACGTAGTTACACAGATACGCAGTATTTT. The variable domain in full, with the rest retrieved from reference TRBV2 and TRBJ2-3, is EPEVTQTPSHQVTQMGQEVILRCVPISNHLYFYWYRQILGQKVEFLVSFYNNEISEKSEIFDDQFSVERPDGSNFTLKIRSTKLEDSAMYFCASSPGRSYTDTQYFGPGTRLTVL.

The V call is TRBV19, the J call TRBJ2-3, with 14 bases identical to TRBD2. The CDR3 has 19 residues. CDR1 and CDR2 (germline): LNHDA, SQIVND (reference sequence). The trim removed 5 bases at V and 4 bases at J, leaving 14 bases unmatched. The CDR3 sequence is CASSLGLAGVGDISDTQYF. The CDR3, as DNA: TGTGCCAGTAGTTTGGGACTAGCGGGAGTTGGGGACATATCAGATACGCAGTATTTT.